This T cell receptor (beta chain) was observed in a study of blood T cell repertoires in COVID-19. About the study: The United States, Italy and Spain were the sources of the acute and convalescent COVID-19 samples. The cDNA or gDNA used as material had been derived from T cells, B-cell-depleted T cells, or PBMCs.

During active infection, Seattle patients enrolled and were then monitored through disease. The CDR3 covers 14 residues. V was cut by 4 bases and J by 4 bases, with 13 bases left in between. The germline gives CDR1 LGHDT, CDR2 YNNKEL (reference sequence). Original processing methods: Reference gene primer amplification in the assay estimated nucleated cell counts. Clones were read by immunoSEQ multiplex PCR, and TCRdb kept only the in-frame ones, dropping some. That table gives V, J and clone size, and the DNA gave D and trimming. Of hundreds of thousands of clones in the sample, roughly 85% were seen once.

The source material was peripheral blood. This clonotype was sampled from a man between 45 and 60 years old with COVID-19, enrolled during active disease. The chain employs TRBV3-1 (or the pseudogene TRBV3-2) and TRBJ1-2, with D unresolved. CDR3 sequence: CASSPSGLFYGYTF. The CDR3 nucleotides read TGTGCCAGCAGCCCGAGTGGACTCTTCTATGGCTACACCTTC.